A single sample gave rise to the 20 T cell receptor beta chains below, sequenced in a study of neurological immune-mediated disorders. TCRdb passed the 5' RACE reads through MiXCR, listing each CDR3 protein once. The data hold 27,000 or so distinct CDR3 sequences, with roughly 15% observed a single time. Sequencing input: PBMCs. The source of these receptors is a man between 65 and 85 years old in good health.

This clonotype was counted at least ten times. The chain has TRBV29-1 and TRBJ2-5, with TRBD1 matching 7 bases. Looked up from germline, CDR1 is SQVTM and CDR2 is ANQGSEA. CDR3 size: 13 residues. V was clipped by 3 bases and J by 10 bases; unmatched bases: 11. The CDR3 DNA reads as TGCAGCGTTGACCCCCCCGACAGGGAAGACCAGTACTTC. It is translated as CSVDPPDREDQYF.

The sample holds many counts of this clonotype. The chain combines TRBV7-2 with TRBJ1-2; D is possibly TRBD1 (6 bases). Per germline, CDR1 SGHTA and CDR2 FQGNSA. CDR3 length: 17 residues. The V end lost 0 bases, the J end lost 4 bases, and 18 bases lay between the germline ends. The CDR3 region has the DNA TGTGCCAGCAGCTTAGCGTACAGGGAAGGTAGGGCCTATGGCTACACCTTC. This encodes CASSLAYREGRAYGYTF.

This clonotype was seen repeatedly, ten times or more. V gene TRBV20-1 combines with J gene TRBJ1-1; 7 positions match TRBD1. Germline V lookup: CDR1 DFQATT, CDR2 SNEGSKA (reference sequence). J gave up 1 base and V 3 bases, and 5 bases lay outside the gene matches. The CDR3 runs to 14 residues. This chain's CDR3 is CSASEHRGNTEAFF. The CDR3 DNA sequence: TGCAGTGCTAGCGAACACAGGGGGAACACTGAAGCTTTCTTT.

This clonotype occurred many times. This chain links TRBV28 with TRBJ2-3; TRBD2 agrees at 8 bases. The V gene's germline CDR1 is MDHEN and CDR2 SYDVKM. Trimming at V came to 3 bases and at J to 1 base, leaving 3 bases not matched to a gene. The CDR3 is 15 amino acids. CDR3 loop: CASSFGGAGTDTQYF. CDR3 sequence (DNA): TGTGCCAGCAGTTTCGGGGGGGCTGGCACAGATACGCAGTATTTT.

Worth noting for this clonotype: The junction departs from germline at one end; a sequencing error may be responsible. The chain joins TRBV6-1 to TRBJ2-1; 11 bases agree with TRBD2. Germline V CDR1 and CDR2: MNHNS, SASEGT. The CDR3 runs 17 residues. CDR3 residues: CAISARLSGGATGEQLF. In DNA, the CDR3 is TGTGCCATCAGTGCCCGCCTTAGCGGGGGGGCAACGGGGGAGCAGTTATTC.

V usage is TRBV11-2 and J usage is TRBJ2-3; D not resolved. Trimming removed 3 bases at V and 2 bases at J, with 9 bases between. This CDR3 has 14 residues. Per germline, CDR1 SGHAT and CDR2 FQNNGV. The CDR3 here is CASSLTLTTDTQYF. CDR3 in DNA: TGTGCCAGCAGCTTGACCCTAACCACAGATACGCAGTATTTT.

This clonotype has ten or more counts. This chain links TRBV6-6 with TRBJ1-1, with a tentative D call TRBD1 (5 bases). Trimming removed 5 bases from V and 7 bases from J, with 20 bases in between. This CDR3 has 15 residues. Germline assignment: CDR1 MNHNY and CDR2 SVGAGI (reference sequence). DNA for the CDR3: TGTGCCAGCAGTGAACACTCGGGGCAGGAGCTTGAAGCTTTCTTT. Translated, it gives CASSEHSGQELEAFF.

The chain joins TRBV18 to TRBJ2-1, with 7 bases lining up with TRBD1. Germline loops: CDR1 KGHSH, CDR2 LQKENI. V was pared by 1 base and J by 1 base, with 4 bases of the junction left unmatched. The CDR3 spans 16 residues. The CDR3 DNA follows: TGTGCCAGCTCACCACGGGCAGGGGGATCCTACAATGAGCAGTTCTTC. Protein product: CASSPRAGGSYNEQFF.

Ten or more counts support this clonotype. The chain joins TRBV6-2 or TRBV6-3 to TRBJ1-2; D is undetermined. Trimming removed 6 bases at V and 6 bases at J, with 11 bases between. CDR1 and CDR2 from the germline V gene are MNHEY and SVGEGT. CDR3 length equals 12 residues. In DNA, the CDR3 is TGTGCCAGCAGCCGCCCTGTGGATGGCTACACCTTC. Translating gives CASSRPVDGYTF.

This clonotype came up a few times. V gene TRBV20-1 combines with J gene TRBJ2-3, with TRBD2 matching 7 bases. V was pared by 6 bases and J by 4 bases, with 19 bases of the junction left unmatched. Germline CDR1 DFQATT, CDR2 SNEGSKA (reference sequence). CDR3 length: 17 amino acids. CDR3 sequence reads: CSAKVLAAGGLSDTQYF. CDR3 bases: TGCAGTGCAAAGGTCCTAGCGGCGGGCGGATTATCAGATACGCAGTATTTT.

This clonotype was observed many times. The chain uses TRBV5-1 and TRBJ1-1; D is undetermined. This CDR3 is 14 amino acids long. Germline loops: CDR1 SGHRS, CDR2 YFSETQ. V dropped 1 base and J dropped 4 bases, with 11 bases sitting between them. CDR3 sequence: CASSLRQRGTEAFF. The CDR3 coding sequence is TGCGCCAGCAGCTTGAGGCAGAGAGGCACTGAAGCTTTCTTT. The entire variable domain, with the rest obtained from reference TRBV5-1 and TRBJ1-1, is as follows: KAGVTQTPRYLIKTRGQQVTLSCSPISGHRSVSWYQQTPGQGLQFLFEYFSETQRNKGNFPGRFSGRQFSNSRSEMNVSTLELGDSALYLCASSLRQRGTEAFFGQGTRLTVV.

This clonotype was observed at least ten times. The chain couples TRBV20-1 to TRBJ1-1, with D unresolved. The CDR3 runs to 14 residues. Germline V gene lookup returns CDR1 DFQATT and CDR2 SNEGSKA (reference sequence). V lost 1 base and J lost 1, with 10 bases in between. As DNA, the CDR3 is TGCAGTGCTAGAGGGCTACTCAGGAACACTGAAGCTTTCTTT. Encoded protein: CSARGLLRNTEAFF.

Many counts were recorded for this clonotype. The J gene is TRBJ2-2, the V gene TRBV29-1; 11 nucleotides agree with TRBD1. The CDR3 has 20 amino acids. Germline CDR1 reads SQVTM; CDR2 reads ANQGSEA. V was pared by 1 base and J by 4 bases, with 17 bases of the junction left unmatched. The CDR3 region is CSVEVAYRSPGQGGTGELFF. CDR3 in DNA: TGCAGCGTTGAAGTAGCGTATCGTTCTCCGGGACAGGGGGGCACCGGGGAGCTGTTTTTT.

Concerning this clonotype itself: The germline gene is not matched at one end of the junction; a read error may be the cause. The chain joins TRBV18 to TRBJ2-3; no definite D call. CDR3 length: 14 residues. CDR1 and CDR2 (germline): KGHSH, LQKENI. As DNA, the CDR3 is TGTACCAGCTCAGAGCAGGCCGACTGGGGTACGCAGTATTTT. This gives the protein CTSSEQADWGTQYF.

Many counts were recorded for this clonotype. J is TRBJ2-2 and V is TRBV5-1; D tentatively reads TRBD1 or TRBD2 (6 bases each). The CDR3 extends over 15 amino acids. Trimming cost V 6 bases and J 7 bases, with 19 bases left between them. Per the germline V gene, CDR1 is SGHRS and CDR2 is YFSETQ. CDR3 sequence (DNA): TGCGCCAGCACCCCTTGGAGGGGGGCTGGCGGGGAGCTGTTTTTT. It encodes CASTPWRGAGGELFF.

J is TRBJ2-1 and V is TRBV28; 13 bases are a match to TRBD2. V shed 3 bases, J shed 4 bases, and the junction held 3 bases outside the gene matches. Per the germline V gene, CDR1 is MDHEN and CDR2 is SYDVKM. CDR3 length: 16 amino acids. The CDR3 DNA is TGTGCCAGCAGTTTGGGACTAGCGGGACCATACAATGAGCAGTTCTTC. Amino acids: CASSLGLAGPYNEQFF.

There are many counts of this clonotype. The rearrangement joins TRBV15 to TRBJ2-2, with TRBD1 matching over 12 bases. The CDR3 is made up of 19 amino acids. The V and J ends lost 4 bases and 2 bases, in that order; junction bases with no gene match: 11. CDR1 and CDR2 (germline): LNHNV, YYDKDF (reference sequence). The CDR3 DNA reads TGTGCCACCAGCAAAGGCACTCCGGGACAGGGGGCCAACACCGGGGAGCTGTTTTTT. The encoded protein is CATSKGTPGQGANTGELFF.

This clonotype was seen ten or more times. The rearrangement uses TRBV9 and TRBJ1-5; D perhaps matches TRBD1 (5 bases). The germline V and J ends were trimmed by 3 bases and 4 bases, with 11 bases remaining between them. The CDR3 runs to 14 residues. The germline CDR1 and CDR2 sequences are SGDLS and YYNGEE. Here the CDR3 reads CASSETVANQPQHF. The CDR3 DNA reads TGTGCCAGCAGCGAGACAGTAGCGAATCAGCCCCAGCATTTT. Full variable domain (missing parts from reference TRBV9 and TRBJ1-5): DSGVTQTPKHLITATGQRVTLRCSPRSGDLSVYWYQQSLDQGLQFLIQYYNGEERAKGNILERFSAQQFPDLHSELNLSSLELGDSALYFCASSETVANQPQHFGDGTRLSIL.

Note on this clonotype: This may stem from a read error, because a much larger clone lies one nucleotide away. The chain couples TRBV7-8 to TRBJ2-7; TRBD1 aligns across 7 bases. The CDR3 is 13 residues long. Germline loops: CDR1 SGHVS, CDR2 FQNEAQ. The CDR3 DNA reads TGTGCCAGCAGCTTGGACAGGAGGTACGACCAGTACTTC. It yields the protein CASSLDRRYDQYF.

This clonotype was picked up many times. J is TRBJ2-3 and V is TRBV20-1; D is perhaps TRBD1 (6 bases). CDR3 size: 15 residues. CDR1 is DFQATT and CDR2 is SNEGSKA in the germline V gene (reference sequence). Trimming removed 3 bases at V and 1 base at J, with 14 bases between. CDR3 sequence (DNA): TGCAGTGCTAGTATTGGGGGCCGGGGCACAGATACGCAGTATTTT. Translation: CSASIGGRGTDTQYF.